Sequencing of this T cell receptor (beta chain) was carried out in a study of T cells in Graves' hyperthyroidism and ophthalmopathy. The overall study: Sampling of peripheral blood happened at initial diagnosis, prior to any treatment.

This clonotype was seen ten or more times. Its matching antigen is unknown. Findings of the study overall: Among clonotypes expanded in thyroid above 0.001, most were also found in blood.

The CDR3 consists of 17 residues. Trimming removed 0 bases at V and 8 bases at J, with 18 bases between. Germline V gene lookup returns CDR1 SGHKS and CDR2 YYEKEE (reference sequence). TCR beta CDR3 sequences were amplified from RNA transcripts. Initially, a first-round RT-PCR of the TCR CDR3 employed the HTBI primer set. MiXCR was run by TCRdb on the multiplex PCR reads, yielding one entry per CDR3 protein. The profile shows 300,000 to 400,000 distinct CDR3 sequences, roughly 13% of them singletons. The chain joins TRBV5-5 to TRBJ1-6, with D possibly TRBD1 on 6 matching bases. Sequences were obtained from blood. The sequence was obtained from a woman in her late teens or twenties with Graves' hyperthyroidism. CDR3 coding DNA: TGTGCCAGCAGCTTGGACTGGGGGCGAATCTCCGATTCACCCCTCCACTTT. This translates into CASSLDWGRISDSPLHF.